Presented here are 19 T cell receptor beta chains from one specimen sequenced in a study of CD8 T cells in ankylosing spondylitis. Study results and limitations: In ankylosing spondylitis blood, a motif of 7 to 9 highly homologous TCR beta variants appeared characteristic.

What these receptors recognize is not known. TCRdb re-called the 5' RACE reads with MiXCR, one entry per CDR3 protein. The repertoire holds around 770,000 distinct CDR3 sequences, over 9.5% seen once, with about 0.49% in the top ten. Source material: blood, either unsorted or a sorted T cell fraction (not recorded which). The receptors were sampled from a male donor with ankylosing spondylitis.

This clonotype was seen ten or more times. The chain employs TRBV7-2 and TRBJ1-5, with D unresolved. The CDR3 covers 13 residues. Deletions cut 6 bases from V and 7 bases from J, with 13 bases between. The germline gives CDR1 SGHTA, CDR2 FQGNSA. In DNA, the CDR3 is TGTGCCAGCAGTCCCGGCAGCCTCCAGCCCCAGCATTTT. Protein product: CASSPGSLQPQHF.

This clonotype turned up a few times. The rearrangement joins TRBV5-1 to TRBJ2-7; 7 nucleotides align to TRBD1. The trim removed 0 bases at V and 2 bases at J, leaving 8 bases unmatched. There are 16 residues in the CDR3. The V gene's germline CDR1 is SGHRS and CDR2 YFSETQ. The CDR3 loop reads CASSLAQGVWTYEQYF. CDR3 bases: TGCGCCAGCAGCTTGGCGCAGGGGGTATGGACCTACGAGCAGTACTTC.

The chain employs TRBV7-2 and TRBJ2-7; TRBD2 might be the D (6 bases). Germline CDR1 reads SGHTA; CDR2 reads FQGNSA. CDR3 length: 17 amino acids. V gave up 4 bases and J gave up 0 bases, with 19 bases separating them. The CDR3 DNA reads as TGTGCCAGCAGCTCGATCCGGGACTCCCCGAGCTCCTACGAGCAGTACTTC. Protein: CASSSIRDSPSSYEQYF.

Written as DNA, the CDR3 is TGTGCCATCAGGCAGGGGGCGAACACTGAAGCTTTCTTT. It yields the protein CAIRQGANTEAFF. The chain has TRBV10-3 and TRBJ1-1; 8 bases are shared with TRBD1. The V segment lost 6 bases and the J segment 1 base; nucleotides outside the gene matches: 1. The CDR3 is 13 residues long. Germline V gene data show CDR1 as ENHRY and CDR2 as SYGVKD.

There are a few counts of this clonotype. This chain connects TRBV5-1 to TRBJ1-1; D possibly corresponds to TRBD1 (5 bases). The V gene lost 3 bases and the J gene lost 1 base, with 13 bases spanning the gap. The CDR3 covers 15 residues. Germline CDR1 and CDR2: SGHRS and YFSETQ. The CDR3 region has the DNA TGCGCCAGCAGCTCCGTATCCACAGGGAACACTGAAGCTTTCTTT. Its translation is CASSSVSTGNTEAFF.

This clonotype came up many times. The rearrangement joins TRBV9 to TRBJ1-2; D is ambiguous. Trimming cost V 0 bases and J 1 base, with 1 base left between them. Germline V lookup: CDR1 SGDLS, CDR2 YYNGEE. This CDR3 region has 12 residues. CDR3 coding DNA: TGTGCCAGCAGCGTAGATAACTATGGCTACACCTTC. Protein product: CASSVDNYGYTF.

This clonotype was recorded a few times. V is TRBV11-3 and J is TRBJ2-2; perhaps TRBD1 as D (7 bases). Trimming took 1 base from V and 2 from J, leaving 14 bases between them. The germline V gene has CDR1 SGHNT and CDR2 YENEEA. This CDR3 is 17 amino acids long. The CDR3, as DNA: TGTGCCAGCAGCTTAGTCGCGGGACAGATAAACACCGGGGAGCTGTTTTTT. Protein product: CASSLVAGQINTGELFF.

The chain carries TRBV7-9 and TRBJ2-7; D is unresolved. Trimming shortened V by 0 bases and J by 4 bases, and 10 bases separated the two germline ends. Looked up from germline, CDR1 is SEHNR and CDR2 is FQNEAQ (reference sequence). There are 14 residues in the CDR3. The CDR3, as DNA: TGTGCCAGCAGCTTAGCGGAGAAGAGGTACGAGCAGTACTTC. Translating it yields CASSLAEKRYEQYF.

This clonotype was counted ten times or more. The V and J genes are TRBV20-1 and TRBJ2-7; 8 bases agree with TRBD1. The CDR3 length is 14 residues. CDR1 is DFQATT and CDR2 is SNEGSKA in the germline V gene (reference sequence). V dropped 6 bases and J dropped 3; count of bases not matched to a gene: 10. CDR3 DNA: TGCAGTGCGGTGGGCAGACAGGGGATCTACGAGCAGTACTTC. As protein: CSAVGRQGIYEQYF.

The V and J genes are TRBV5-1 and TRBJ2-5; D perhaps matches TRBD1 (6 bases). The CDR3 sequence is 13 residues long. Germline V gene data show CDR1 as SGHRS and CDR2 as YFSETQ. Trimming removed 6 bases from V and 5 bases from J, with 14 bases in between. DNA of the CDR3: TGCGCCAGCAAGGGGGACCTGGCGGAGACCCAGTACTTC. Translation: CASKGDLAETQYF.

This clonotype was detected a few times. CDR3 amino acids: CTSGQPSTDTQYF. The CDR3 DNA reads TGCACTAGCGGACAGCCTAGCACAGATACGCAGTATTTT. V usage is TRBV20-1 and J usage is TRBJ2-3, with D tentatively TRBD2 (7 bases). This CDR3 contains 13 residues. CDR1 is DFQATT, CDR2 SNEGSKA, per germline (reference sequence).

The V gene is TRBV5-1, the J gene TRBJ2-7; D possibly corresponds to TRBD2 (5 bases). The CDR3 has 15 residues. Looked up from germline, CDR1 is SGHRS and CDR2 is YFSETQ. V lost 4 bases and J lost 2, with 16 bases in between. CDR3 nucleotides: TGCGCCAGCAGCCCGAGGGTAATGGTACCCTACGAGCAGTACTTC. Protein sequence: CASSPRVMVPYEQYF.

This clonotype was seen only a few times. The chain is built from TRBV18 and TRBJ1-1, with TRBD1 identical over 8 bases. In germline, CDR1 is KGHSH, CDR2 LQKENI. Trimming at V came to 3 bases and at J to 4 bases, leaving 7 bases not matched to a gene. The CDR3 has 15 amino acids. The CDR3 loop is CASSPSGDRSTEAFF. In nucleotides, the CDR3 is TGTGCCAGCTCACCCAGTGGGGACAGGAGCACTGAAGCTTTCTTT. The whole variable domain, remainder taken from reference TRBV18 and TRBJ1-1, is NAGVMQNPRHLVRRRGQEARLRCSPMKGHSHVYWYRQLPEEGLKFMVYLQKENIIDESGMPKERFSAEFPKEGPSILRIQQVVRGDSAAYFCASSPSGDRSTEAFFGQGTRLTVV.

This clonotype was seen a few times. The gene calls are TRBV3-1 and TRBJ2-7, with 10 bases matching TRBD1. This CDR3 contains 15 residues. After removal of 3 bases from V and 9 bases from J, the junction contained 11 bases not matched to a gene. The V gene's germline CDR1 is LGHDT and CDR2 YNNKEL (reference sequence). As DNA, the CDR3 is TGTGCCAGCAGCCAGCCCGACAGGGGGCGGGTCCGGCAGTACTTC. It codes for CASSQPDRGRVRQYF.

The V call is TRBV12-3 or TRBV12-4, the J call TRBJ2-1; D uncertain. The V end lost 2 bases, the J end lost 0 bases, and 8 bases lay between the germline ends. The CDR3 runs 15 residues. CDR3 sequence: CASSLFGVSYNEQFF. CDR3 sequence (DNA): TGTGCCAGCAGTTTATTCGGCGTCTCCTACAATGAGCAGTTCTTC.

This chain links TRBV10-3 with TRBJ1-2; 7 positions agree with TRBD1. V shed 3 bases and J 3 bases; nucleotides not matched to a gene: 7. This CDR3 region has 15 residues. Germline CDR1 ENHRY, CDR2 SYGVKD. In DNA form, the CDR3 reads TGTGCCATCAGTGACCCCCCAGGGACAGACTATGGCTACACCTTC. Its translation is CAISDPPGTDYGYTF.

The table lists this clonotype with a few counts. The chain links TRBV6-2 or TRBV6-3 to TRBJ2-3, with a tentative D call TRBD1 (6 bases). V shed 2 bases and J shed 4 bases, with 10 bases lying between them. The germline CDR1 and CDR2 sequences are MNHEY and SVGEGT. CDR3 size: 14 residues. The CDR3 sequence: CASSYGTPPDTQYF. The DNA of the CDR3 is TGTGCCAGCAGTTACGGGACACCCCCAGATACGCAGTATTTT.

This clonotype was recorded a few times. The chain combines TRBV5-1 with TRBJ2-5; no definite D call. Germline CDR1 SGHRS, CDR2 YFSETQ. This CDR3 is 14 amino acids long. V was cut by 4 bases and J by 4 bases, with 14 bases left in between. CDR3 sequence (DNA): TGCGCCAGCAGCCCCATTGTATCAGGAGAGACCCAGTACTTC. This codes for CASSPIVSGETQYF.

This clonotype was observed a handful of times. This chain connects TRBV6-1 to TRBJ2-2, with D unclear. Trimming pared 5 bases from V and 5 bases from J, leaving 15 bases between. The CDR3 is 15 amino acids. Germline V CDR1 and CDR2: MNHNS, SASEGT. The CDR3 spells CASSQWVGRTGELFF. CDR3 nucleotide sequence: TGTGCCAGCAGTCAGTGGGTTGGGCGGACCGGGGAGCTGTTTTTT.